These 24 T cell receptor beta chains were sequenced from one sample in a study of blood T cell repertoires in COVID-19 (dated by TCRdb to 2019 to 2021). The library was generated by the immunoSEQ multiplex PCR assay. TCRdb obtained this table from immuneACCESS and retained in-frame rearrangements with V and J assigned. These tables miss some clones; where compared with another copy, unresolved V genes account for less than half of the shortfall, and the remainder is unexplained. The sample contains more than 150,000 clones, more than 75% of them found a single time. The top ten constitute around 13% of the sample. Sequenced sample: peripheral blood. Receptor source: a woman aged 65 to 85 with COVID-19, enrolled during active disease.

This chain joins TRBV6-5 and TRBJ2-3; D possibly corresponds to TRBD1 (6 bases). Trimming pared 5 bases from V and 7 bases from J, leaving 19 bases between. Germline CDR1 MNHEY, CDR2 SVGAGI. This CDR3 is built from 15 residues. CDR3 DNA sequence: TGTGCCAGCAGTCCAGACAGGTCTGAGGGGAATACGCAGTATTTT. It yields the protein CASSPDRSEGNTQYF.

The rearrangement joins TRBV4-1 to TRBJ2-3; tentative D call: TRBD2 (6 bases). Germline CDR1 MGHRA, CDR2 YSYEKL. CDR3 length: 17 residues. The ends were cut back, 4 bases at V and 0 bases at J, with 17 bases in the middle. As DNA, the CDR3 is TGCGCCAGCAGCCTTTGGGGGGAACACTCTAGCACAGATACGCAGTATTTT. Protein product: CASSLWGEHSSTDTQYF.

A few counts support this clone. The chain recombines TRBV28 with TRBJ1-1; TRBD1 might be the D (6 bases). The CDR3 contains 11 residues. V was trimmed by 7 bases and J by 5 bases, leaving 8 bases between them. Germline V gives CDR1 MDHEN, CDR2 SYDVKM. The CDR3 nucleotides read TGTGCCAGCAATGACAGGACTGAAGCTTTCTTT. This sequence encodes CASNDRTEAFF.

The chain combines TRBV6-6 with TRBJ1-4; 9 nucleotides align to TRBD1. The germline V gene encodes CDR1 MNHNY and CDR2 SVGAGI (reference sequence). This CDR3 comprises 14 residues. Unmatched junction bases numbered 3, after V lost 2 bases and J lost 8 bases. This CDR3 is CASSYPTGGEKLFF. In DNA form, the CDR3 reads TGTGCCAGCAGTTACCCGACAGGGGGGGAAAAACTGTTTTTT.

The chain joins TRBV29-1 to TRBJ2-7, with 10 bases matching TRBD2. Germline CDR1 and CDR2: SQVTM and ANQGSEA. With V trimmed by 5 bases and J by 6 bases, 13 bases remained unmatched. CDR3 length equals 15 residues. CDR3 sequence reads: CSVNEAGGPGGEQYF. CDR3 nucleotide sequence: TGCAGCGTTAACGAAGCGGGAGGGCCGGGAGGCGAGCAGTACTTC.

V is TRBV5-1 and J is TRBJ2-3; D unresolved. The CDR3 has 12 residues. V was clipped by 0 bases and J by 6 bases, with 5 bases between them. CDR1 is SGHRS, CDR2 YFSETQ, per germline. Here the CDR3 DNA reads TGCGCCAGCAGCTTGGCCCGGGATACGCAGTATTTT. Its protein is CASSLARDTQYF.

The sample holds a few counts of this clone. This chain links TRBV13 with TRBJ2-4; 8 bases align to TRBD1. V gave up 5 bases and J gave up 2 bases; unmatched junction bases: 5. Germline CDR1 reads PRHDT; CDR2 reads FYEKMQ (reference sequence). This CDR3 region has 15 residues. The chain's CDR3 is CASSSDRGPKNIQYF. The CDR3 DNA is TGTGCCAGCAGCAGCGACAGGGGCCCCAAAAACATTCAGTACTTC.

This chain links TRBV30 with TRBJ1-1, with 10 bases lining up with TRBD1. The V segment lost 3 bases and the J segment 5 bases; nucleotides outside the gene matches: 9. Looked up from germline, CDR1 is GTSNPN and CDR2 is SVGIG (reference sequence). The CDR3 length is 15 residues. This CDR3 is CAWRAWTGGGTEAFF. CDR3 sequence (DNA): TGTGCCTGGAGGGCCTGGACAGGGGGAGGGACTGAAGCTTTCTTT.

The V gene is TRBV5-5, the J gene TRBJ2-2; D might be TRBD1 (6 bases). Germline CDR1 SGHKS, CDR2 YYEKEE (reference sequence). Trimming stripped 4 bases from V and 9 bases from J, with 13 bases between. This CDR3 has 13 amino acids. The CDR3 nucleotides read TGTGCCAGCAGCGGGACACCTGAGCGGGAGCTGTTTTTT. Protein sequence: CASSGTPERELFF.

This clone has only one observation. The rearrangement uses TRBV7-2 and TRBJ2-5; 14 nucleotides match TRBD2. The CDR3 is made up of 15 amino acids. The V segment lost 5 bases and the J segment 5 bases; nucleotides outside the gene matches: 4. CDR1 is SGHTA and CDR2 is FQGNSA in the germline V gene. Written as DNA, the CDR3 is TGTGCCAGCAGCGGACTAGCGGGAGGAGGGGAGACCCAGTACTTC. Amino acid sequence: CASSGLAGGGETQYF.

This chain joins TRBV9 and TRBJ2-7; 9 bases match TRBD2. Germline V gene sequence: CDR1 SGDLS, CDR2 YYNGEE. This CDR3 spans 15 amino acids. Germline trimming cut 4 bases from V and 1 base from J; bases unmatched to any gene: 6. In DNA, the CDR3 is TGTGCCAGCAGCAGAACTAGCGGGCCTTCCTACGAGCAGTACTTC. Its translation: CASSRTSGPSYEQYF. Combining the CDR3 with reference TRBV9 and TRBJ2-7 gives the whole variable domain DSGVTQTPKHLITATGQRVTLRCSPRSGDLSVYWYQQSLDQGLQFLIQYYNGEERAKGNILERFSAQQFPDLHSELNLSSLELGDSALYFCASSRTSGPSYEQYFGPGTRLTVT.

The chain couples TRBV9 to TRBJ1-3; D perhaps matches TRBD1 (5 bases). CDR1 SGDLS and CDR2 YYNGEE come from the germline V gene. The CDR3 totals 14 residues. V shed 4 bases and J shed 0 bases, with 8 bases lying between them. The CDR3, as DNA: TGTGCCAGCAGCAGCAGGGTCTCTGGAAACACCATATATTTT. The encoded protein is CASSSRVSGNTIYF.

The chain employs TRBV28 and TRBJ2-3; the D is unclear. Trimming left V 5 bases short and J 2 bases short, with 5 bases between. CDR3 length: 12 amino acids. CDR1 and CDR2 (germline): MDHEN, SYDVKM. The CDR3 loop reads CASSPNTDTQYF. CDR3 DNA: TGTGCCAGCAGTCCCAACACAGATACGCAGTATTTT.

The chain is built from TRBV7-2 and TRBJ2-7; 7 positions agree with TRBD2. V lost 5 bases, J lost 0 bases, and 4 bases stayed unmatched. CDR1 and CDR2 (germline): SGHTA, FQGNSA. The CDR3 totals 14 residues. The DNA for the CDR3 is TGTGCCAGCAGCAGGGACTACCTCTCCTACGAGCAGTACTTC. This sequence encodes CASSRDYLSYEQYF.

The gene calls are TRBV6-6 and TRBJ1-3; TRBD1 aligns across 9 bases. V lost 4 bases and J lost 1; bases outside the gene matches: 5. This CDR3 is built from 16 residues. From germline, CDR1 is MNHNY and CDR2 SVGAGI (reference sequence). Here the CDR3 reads CASSSTGGVSGNTIYF. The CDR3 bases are TGTGCCAGCAGTTCGACAGGGGGAGTATCTGGAAACACCATATATTTT.

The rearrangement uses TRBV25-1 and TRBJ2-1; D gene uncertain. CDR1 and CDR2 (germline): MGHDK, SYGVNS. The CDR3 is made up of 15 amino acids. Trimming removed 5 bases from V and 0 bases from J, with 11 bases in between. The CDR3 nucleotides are TGTGCCAGCAGTCCTCGACGGAGCTCCTACAATGAGCAGTTCTTC. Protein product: CASSPRRSSYNEQFF.

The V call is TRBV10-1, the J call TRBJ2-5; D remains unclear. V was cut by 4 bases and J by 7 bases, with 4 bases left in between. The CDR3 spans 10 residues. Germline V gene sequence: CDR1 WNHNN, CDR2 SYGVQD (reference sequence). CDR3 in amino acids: CASSAGTQYF. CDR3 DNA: TGCGCCAGCAGTGCCGGGACCCAGTACTTC.

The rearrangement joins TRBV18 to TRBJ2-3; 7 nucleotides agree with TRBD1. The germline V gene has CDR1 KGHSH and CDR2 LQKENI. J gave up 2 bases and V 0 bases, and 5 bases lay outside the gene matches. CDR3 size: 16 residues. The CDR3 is CASSPPGQSYTDTQYF. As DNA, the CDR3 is TGTGCCAGCTCACCACCGGGACAGAGCTACACAGATACGCAGTATTTT.

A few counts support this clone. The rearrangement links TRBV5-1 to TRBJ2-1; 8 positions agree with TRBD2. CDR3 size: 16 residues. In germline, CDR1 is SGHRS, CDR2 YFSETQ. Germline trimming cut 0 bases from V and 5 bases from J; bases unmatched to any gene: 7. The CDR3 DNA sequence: TGCGCCAGCAGCTTGGGAGGTACTAGCGGACACAATGAGCAGTTCTTC. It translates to CASSLGGTSGHNEQFF. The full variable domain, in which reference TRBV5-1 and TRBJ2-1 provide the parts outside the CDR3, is KAGVTQTPRYLIKTRGQQVTLSCSPISGHRSVSWYQQTPGQGLQFLFEYFSETQRNKGNFPGRFSGRQFSNSRSEMNVSTLELGDSALYLCASSLGGTSGHNEQFFGPGTRLTVL.

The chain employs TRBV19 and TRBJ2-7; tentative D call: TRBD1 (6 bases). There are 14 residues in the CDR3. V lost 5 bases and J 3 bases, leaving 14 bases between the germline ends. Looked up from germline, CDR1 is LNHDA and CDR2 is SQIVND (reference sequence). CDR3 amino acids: CASSPSGHHYEQYF. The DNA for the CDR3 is TGTGCCAGTAGTCCGTCGGGACACCACTACGAGCAGTACTTC.

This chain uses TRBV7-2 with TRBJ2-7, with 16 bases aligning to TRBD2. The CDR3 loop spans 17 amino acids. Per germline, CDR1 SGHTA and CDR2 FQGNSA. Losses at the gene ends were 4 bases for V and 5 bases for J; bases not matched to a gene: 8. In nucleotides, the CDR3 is TGTGCCAGCAGCTCCGGGGGACTAGCGGGAGGGTGGCACGAGCAGTACTTC. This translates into CASSSGGLAGGWHEQYF.

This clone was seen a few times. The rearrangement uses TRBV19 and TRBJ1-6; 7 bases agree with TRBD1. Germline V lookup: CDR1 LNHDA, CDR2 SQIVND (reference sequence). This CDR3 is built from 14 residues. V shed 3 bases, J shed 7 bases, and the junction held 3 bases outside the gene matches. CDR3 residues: CASSIGTANSPLHF. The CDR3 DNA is TGTGCCAGTAGTATCGGGACAGCAAATTCACCCCTCCACTTT.

As DNA, the CDR3 is TGTGCCAGCTCATTTGACAGGGGAGAAAAACTGTTTTTT. Translated, it gives CASSFDRGEKLFF. The chain recombines TRBV18 with TRBJ1-4, with 8 bases that match TRBD1. Losses at the gene ends were 5 bases for V and 8 bases for J; bases not matched to a gene: 4. Germline V gene sequence: CDR1 KGHSH, CDR2 LQKENI. The CDR3 is made up of 13 amino acids. The variable domain in full, completed from reference TRBV18 and TRBJ1-4, reads NAGVMQNPRHLVRRRGQEARLRCSPMKGHSHVYWYRQLPEEGLKFMVYLQKENIIDESGMPKERFSAEFPKEGPSILRIQQVVRGDSAAYFCASSFDRGEKLFFGSGTQLSVL.

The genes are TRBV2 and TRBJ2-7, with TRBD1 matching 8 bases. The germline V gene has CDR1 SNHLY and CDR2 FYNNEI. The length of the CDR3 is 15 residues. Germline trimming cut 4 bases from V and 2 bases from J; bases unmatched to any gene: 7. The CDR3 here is CASSVMPGQAYEQYF. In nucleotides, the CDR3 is TGTGCCAGCAGTGTCATGCCGGGACAGGCCTACGAGCAGTACTTC.